A single sample gave rise to the 28 T cell receptor beta chains below, sequenced in a study of T cell responses to AZD1222 COVID-19 vaccine. Here immunoSEQ multiplex PCR was the method, and the copy in TCRdb shows in-frame clones only, minus some. Altogether about 270,000 clones are present, almost 95% being singletons, with the ten largest covering roughly 0.5%. Here the sequenced sample was peripheral blood, taken 28 days after the second AZD1222 dose. These receptors were taken from an adult who received the AZD1222 COVID-19 vaccine.

The rearrangement links TRBV6-2 or TRBV6-3 to TRBJ2-3; 12 bases fit TRBD2. Germline assignment: CDR1 MNHEY and CDR2 SVGEGT. V was pared by 2 bases and J by 2 bases, with 11 bases of the junction left unmatched. The CDR3 is 19 residues long. Here the CDR3 DNA reads TGTGCCAGCAGTTACAACCCCCAGACTAGCGGGGGCCTCACAGATACGCAGTATTTT. As protein: CASSYNPQTSGGLTDTQYF.

The CDR3 protein is CATELAGASYNEQFF. Written as DNA, the CDR3 is TGTGCCACCGAACTAGCGGGGGCTTCCTACAATGAGCAGTTCTTC. The V and J genes are TRBV28 and TRBJ2-1; TRBD2 matches 11 bases. The germline CDR1 and CDR2 sequences are MDHEN and SYDVKM. This CDR3 has 15 amino acids. Unmatched junction bases numbered 6, after V lost 10 bases and J lost 1 base.

This chain joins TRBV5-8 and TRBJ2-1; TRBD1 is a possible D gene (6 bases). V gave up 0 bases and J gave up 4 bases, with 11 bases separating them. CDR1 and CDR2 (germline): SGHTS, YDEGEE. The CDR3 is made up of 15 amino acids. DNA for the CDR3: TGTGCCAGCAGCTTGGCCGGGACACCTTACAATGAGCAGTTCTTC. It translates to CASSLAGTPYNEQFF.

This chain joins TRBV6-5 and TRBJ1-5; TRBD1 is a possible D gene (6 bases). The germline gives CDR1 MNHEY, CDR2 SVGAGI. The CDR3 has 13 residues. V was shortened by 4 bases and J by 6 bases, with 10 bases between the two germline ends. CDR3 sequence: CASSSRQAQPQHF. For the CDR3, the DNA is TGTGCCAGCAGTTCCCGACAGGCTCAGCCCCAGCATTTT.

The chain combines TRBV7-9 with TRBJ2-1; no clear D gene. This CDR3 spans 16 amino acids. Germline V CDR1 and CDR2: SEHNR, FQNEAQ (reference sequence). Trimming took off 5 bases at V and 3 bases at J, with 17 bases between the two ends. The CDR3: CASSPPDRRIYNEQFF. The CDR3 region has the DNA TGTGCCAGCAGCCCCCCCGACCGAAGGATCTACAATGAGCAGTTCTTC.

The chain combines TRBV9 with TRBJ1-3; TRBD1 agrees at 11 bases. Trimming removed 4 bases from V and 3 bases from J; junction bases left unmatched: 6. The CDR3 runs to 16 residues. Germline V gene lookup returns CDR1 SGDLS and CDR2 YYNGEE. CDR3 nucleotide sequence: TGTGCCAGCAGCCCTAGGACAGGGGGCTTTGGAAACACCATATATTTT. It codes for CASSPRTGGFGNTIYF. Using reference TRBV9 and TRBJ1-3 for the parts outside the CDR3, the full variable domain is DSGVTQTPKHLITATGQRVTLRCSPRSGDLSVYWYQQSLDQGLQFLIQYYNGEERAKGNILERFSAQQFPDLHSELNLSSLELGDSALYFCASSPRTGGFGNTIYFGEGSWLTVV.

V usage is TRBV13 and J usage is TRBJ2-3; 10 bases agree with TRBD2. Per germline, CDR1 PRHDT and CDR2 FYEKMQ (reference sequence). J was trimmed by 5 bases and V by 5 bases; bases with no gene match: 10. The CDR3 has 16 residues. This chain's CDR3 is CASSRPTSGVKDTQYF. CDR3 DNA sequence: TGTGCCAGCAGCCGCCCTACTAGCGGGGTCAAAGATACGCAGTATTTT.

The chain carries TRBV7-2 and TRBJ1-5; D not certain. The CDR3 has 12 residues. CDR1 and CDR2 (germline): SGHTA, FQGNSA. V gave up 3 bases and J gave up 8 bases, with 8 bases separating them. DNA of the CDR3: TGTGCCAGCAGCTTTAATGCTGAGCCCCAGCATTTT. Protein: CASSFNAEPQHF.

This chain uses TRBV7-9 with TRBJ1-2; D is unresolved. Deletions cut 5 bases from V and 5 bases from J, with 12 bases between. CDR3 length equals 13 residues. CDR1 SEHNR and CDR2 FQNEAQ come from the germline V gene (reference sequence). The CDR3 nucleotides are TGTGCCAGCAGCCCAGCCCGGGGTTATGGCTACACCTTC. Translation gives CASSPARGYGYTF.

The chain has TRBV27 and TRBJ2-1; TRBD2 matches 10 bases. Germline CDR1 is MNHEY and CDR2 is SMNVEV (reference sequence). After removal of 8 bases from V and 7 bases from J, the junction contained 8 bases not matched to a gene. The CDR3 consists of 14 residues. The CDR3 protein is CASRISGGANEQFF. Written as DNA, the CDR3 is TGTGCCAGCCGGATAAGCGGGGGGGCGAATGAGCAGTTCTTC.

This sequence joins TRBV20-1 and TRBJ1-3; D uncertain. Germline V lookup: CDR1 DFQATT, CDR2 SNEGSKA (reference sequence). This CDR3 is built from 14 residues. V was pared by 3 bases and J by 0 bases, with 9 bases between. The CDR3 is CSASPFGSGNTIYF. The CDR3 region has the DNA TGCAGTGCTAGTCCGTTTGGCTCTGGAAACACCATATATTTT.

The chain joins TRBV6-1 to TRBJ2-3; D unclear. The length of the CDR3 is 11 residues. Germline CDR1 MNHNS, CDR2 SASEGT. The V end was cut by 2 bases, the J end by 6 bases, with 3 bases between. CDR3 nucleotide sequence: TGTGCCAGCAGTGAATTGGATACGCAGTATTTT. Translation: CASSELDTQYF.

The chain has TRBV9 and TRBJ1-3; perhaps TRBD1 as D (5 bases). This CDR3 has 14 amino acids. The germline CDR1 and CDR2 sequences are SGDLS and YYNGEE. Between the trimmed V and J ends, which lost 0 bases and 4 bases, there was a span of 8 bases. The CDR3 region is CASSVGDRGNTIYF. DNA of the CDR3: TGTGCCAGCAGCGTAGGGGACCGGGGAAACACCATATATTTT. The full variable domain, in which reference TRBV9 and TRBJ1-3 provide the parts outside the CDR3, is DSGVTQTPKHLITATGQRVTLRCSPRSGDLSVYWYQQSLDQGLQFLIQYYNGEERAKGNILERFSAQQFPDLHSELNLSSLELGDSALYFCASSVGDRGNTIYFGEGSWLTVV.

The rearrangement links TRBV19 to TRBJ1-2; TRBD1 agrees at 11 bases. V shed 2 bases, J shed 6 bases, and the junction held 5 bases outside the gene matches. CDR3 length equals 15 residues. Germline V gene lookup returns CDR1 LNHDA and CDR2 SQIVND (reference sequence). The CDR3 bases are TGTGCCAGTAGTATATGGACAGGGGGCGTGGATGGCTACACCTTC. Amino acid sequence: CASSIWTGGVDGYTF. Based on the CDR3 plus reference TRBV19 and TRBJ1-2, the full variable domain is DGGITQSPKYLFRKEGQNVTLSCEQNLNHDAMYWYRQDPGQGLRLIYYSQIVNDFQKGDIAEGYSVSREKKESFPLTVTSAQKNPTAFYLCASSIWTGGVDGYTFGSGTRLTVV.

The genes are TRBV5-1 and TRBJ2-3, with unresolved D. Deletions cut 5 bases from V and 1 base from J, with 11 bases between. CDR1 and CDR2 (germline): SGHRS, YFSETQ. The CDR3 length is 14 residues. CDR3: CASSRQSGTDTQYF. In DNA, the CDR3 is TGCGCCAGCAGTCGGCAGAGCGGCACAGATACGCAGTATTTT.

V is TRBV9 and J is TRBJ2-5, with 8 bases that match TRBD2. The V segment lost 2 bases and the J segment 1 base; nucleotides outside the gene matches: 1. Germline V gives CDR1 SGDLS, CDR2 YYNGEE. This CDR3 region has 14 residues. The CDR3 is CASSVTSGQETQYF. In DNA, the CDR3 is TGTGCCAGCAGCGTCACTAGCGGCCAAGAGACCCAGTACTTC.

The J gene is TRBJ1-1, the V gene TRBV7-9; tentatively, D is TRBD1 (5 bases). The germline V gene encodes CDR1 SEHNR and CDR2 FQNEAQ (reference sequence). The CDR3 totals 13 residues. V lost 5 bases, J lost 5 bases, and 12 bases lay in between. The CDR3 DNA follows: TGTGCCAGCAGCACCACTCAGGGAACTGAAGCTTTCTTT. Its translation is CASSTTQGTEAFF.

The chain couples TRBV4-3 to TRBJ2-2; weak D call: TRBD1 (6 bases). Per the germline V gene, CDR1 is LGHNA and CDR2 is YSLEER. The CDR3 totals 14 residues. V shed 3 bases and J shed 7 bases, with 12 bases lying between them. Written as DNA, the CDR3 is TGCGCCAGCAGCCAGAATACAGGGCTCGGGGAGCTGTTTTTT. Its protein is CASSQNTGLGELFF.

The chain combines TRBV28 with TRBJ1-6, with unresolved D. Trimming stripped 7 bases from V and 7 bases from J, with 8 bases between. The CDR3 is made up of 12 amino acids. Germline values: CDR1 MDHEN, CDR2 SYDVKM. The DNA of the CDR3 is TGTGCCAGCACCCTTTCCAATTCACCCCTCCACTTT. Its protein is CASTLSNSPLHF.

The chain combines TRBV6-5 with TRBJ2-2, with TRBD1 matching 7 bases. The CDR3 consists of 14 residues. J gave up 3 bases and V 2 bases, and 0 bases lay outside the gene matches. Looked up from germline, CDR1 is MNHEY and CDR2 is SVGAGI. The DNA for the CDR3 is TGTGCCAGCAGTTACAGGGGGCACACCGGGGAGCTGTTTTTT. Its protein is CASSYRGHTGELFF.

The chain is built from TRBV6-5 and TRBJ2-7; TRBD1 matches 9 bases. This CDR3 is 16 amino acids long. Per germline, CDR1 MNHEY and CDR2 SVGAGI. The V and J ends lost 2 bases and 3 bases, in that order; junction bases with no gene match: 8. The CDR3 here is CASSYGHPGQGYEQYF. The CDR3 DNA is TGTGCCAGCAGTTACGGTCATCCGGGACAGGGCTACGAGCAGTACTTC.

This sequence joins TRBV29-1 and TRBJ2-5, with 9 bases fitting TRBD1. The V gene's germline CDR1 is SQVTM and CDR2 ANQGSEA. Trimming took 6 bases from V and 6 from J; bases not matched to a gene: 11. The CDR3 sequence is 14 residues long. CDR3 protein: CSVGGQGLGKTQYF. CDR3 coding DNA: TGCAGCGTCGGGGGACAGGGCCTCGGGAAGACCCAGTACTTC. Looking up the rest from reference TRBV29-1 and TRBJ2-5 gives the full variable domain: SAVISQKPSRDICQRGTSLTIQCQVDSQVTMMFWYRQQPGQSLTLIATANQGSEATYESGFVIDKFPISRPNLTFSTLTVSNMSPEDSSIYLCSVGGQGLGKTQYFGPGTRLLVL.

This clone was found once. This chain links TRBV2 with TRBJ2-7; 8 bases are shared with TRBD2. The germline CDR1 and CDR2 sequences are SNHLY and FYNNEI. The CDR3 length is 12 residues. With V trimmed by 7 bases and J by 3 bases, 2 bases remained unmatched. This chain's CDR3 is CASISGIYEQYF. CDR3 coding DNA: TGTGCCAGCATTAGCGGGATCTACGAGCAGTACTTC. Full variable domain (outside the CDR3, taken from reference TRBV2 and TRBJ2-7): EPEVTQTPSHQVTQMGQEVILRCVPISNHLYFYWYRQILGQKVEFLVSFYNNEISEKSEIFDDQFSVERPDGSNFTLKIRSTKLEDSAMYFCASISGIYEQYFGPGTRLTVT.

This clone came up once. V is TRBV24-1 and J is TRBJ1-2; D not resolved. Germline CDR1 and CDR2: KGHDR and SFDVKD. The CDR3 is 14 amino acids. Trimming stripped 3 bases from V and 0 bases from J, with 7 bases between. In nucleotides, the CDR3 is TGTGCCACCAGTGATCCCTTAGCTAACTATGGCTACACCTTC. Translated, it gives CATSDPLANYGYTF.

The J gene is TRBJ1-5, the V gene TRBV27; TRBD1 is a possible D gene (6 bases). The length of the CDR3 is 14 residues. From germline, CDR1 is MNHEY and CDR2 SMNVEV (reference sequence). With 5 bases removed from V and 2 bases from J, the gap between germline ends came to 10 bases. CDR3 loop: CASSPNRGNQPQHF. For the CDR3, the DNA is TGTGCCAGCAGTCCCAACAGGGGCAATCAGCCCCAGCATTTT.

This chain uses TRBV7-2 with TRBJ2-1; 10 bases agree with TRBD2. Losses at the gene ends were 4 bases for V and 2 bases for J; bases not matched to a gene: 2. This CDR3 has 15 residues. Germline CDR1 SGHTA, CDR2 FQGNSA. The CDR3 spells CASSSTSGTYNEQFF. CDR3 sequence (DNA): TGTGCCAGCAGCTCAACTAGCGGGACCTACAATGAGCAGTTCTTC. The full variable domain, in which reference TRBV7-2 and TRBJ2-1 provide the parts outside the CDR3, is GAGVSQSPSNKVTEKGKDVELRCDPISGHTALYWYRQSLGQGLEFLIYFQGNSAPDKSGLPSDRFSAERTGGSVSTLTIQRTQQEDSAVYLCASSSTSGTYNEQFFGPGTRLTVL.

CDR3 sequence reads: CASTLTGVGSEQFF. The DNA of the CDR3 is TGTGCCAGCACCCTAACCGGAGTTGGCAGTGAGCAGTTCTTC. The chain employs TRBV11-1 and TRBJ2-1; D is unclear. In germline, CDR1 is SGHAT, CDR2 FQDESV (reference sequence). V was shortened by 7 bases and J by 9 bases, with 19 bases between the two germline ends. CDR3 length: 14 amino acids.

The chain carries TRBV21-1 and TRBJ1-1. TRBV21-1 is marked as a pseudogene. The CDR3 consists of 17 residues. The CDR3 reads CASSAQSVGGACTEAFF. CDR3 DNA: TGTGCCAGCAGCGCCCAAAGTGTGGGGGGGGCATGTACTGAAGCTTTCTTT.